The 15 T cell receptor beta chains below come from one sample, sequenced in a study of cytomegalovirus exposure and HLA in healthy donors. The PCR made use of 60 Vbeta and 13 Jbeta primers. This table comes from immunoSEQ multiplex PCR, and its TCRdb copy is limited to in-frame clones, with some not included. The profile shows roughly 120,000 clones, 60% to 85% of them singletons. Material for sequencing was PBMCs. The receptors were sampled from a human donor in good health.

The chain employs TRBV5-1 and TRBJ2-5; 9 bases are shared with TRBD1. This CDR3 is built from 14 residues. The V gene end was trimmed by 4 bases and the J gene end by 5 bases; junction bases not matched to a gene: 6. Germline V gene data show CDR1 as SGHRS and CDR2 as YFSETQ. CDR3 DNA: TGCGCCAGCAGCAGGGGACAGGGTGGGGAGACCCAGTACTTC. Protein: CASSRGQGGETQYF.

The V and J genes are TRBV7-2 and TRBJ1-4, with TRBD1 as a possible D gene (5 bases). CDR3 length: 14 amino acids. Trimming removed 2 bases from V and 1 base from J, with 5 bases in between. The V gene's germline CDR1 is SGHTA and CDR2 FQGNSA. Here the CDR3 reads CASSLRGTNEKLFF. CDR3 nucleotides: TGTGCCAGCAGCTTAAGGGGAACTAATGAAAAACTGTTTTTT.

The rearrangement links TRBV6-5 to TRBJ2-3, with 8 positions matching TRBD2. The CDR3 is 12 residues long. Trimming removed 11 bases from V and 3 bases from J; junction bases left unmatched: 4. CDR1 is MNHEY and CDR2 is SVGAGI in the germline V gene. The CDR3 DNA reads TGTGCCTCGGGCGGGGGGACAGATACGCAGTATTTT. The encoded protein is CASGGGTDTQYF.

The rearrangement uses TRBV19 and TRBJ2-7; 8 bases agree with TRBD1. V shed 3 bases and J 6 bases; nucleotides not matched to a gene: 7. Germline V gene lookup returns CDR1 LNHDA and CDR2 SQIVND (reference sequence). The CDR3 covers 14 residues. Written as DNA, the CDR3 is TGTGCCAGTAGTATGGGGACAGGCGGCAGCGAGCAGTACTTC. Translation: CASSMGTGGSEQYF.

This clone was seen only a few times. This chain joins TRBV7-9 and TRBJ2-7, with 7 bases that match TRBD1. V lost 7 bases and J lost 4; bases outside the gene matches: 13. Germline assignment: CDR1 SEHNR and CDR2 FQNEAQ (reference sequence). The CDR3 runs 15 residues. CDR3 residues: CASKPRDRVGYEQYF. CDR3 sequence (DNA): TGTGCCAGCAAACCCAGAGACAGGGTTGGATACGAGCAGTACTTC.

This clone was seen more than once but under ten times. This sequence joins TRBV27 and TRBJ1-4, with D perhaps matching TRBD1 (6 bases). V was pared by 6 bases and J by 7 bases, with 18 bases between. Looked up from germline, CDR1 is MNHEY and CDR2 is SMNVEV (reference sequence). The CDR3 runs 15 residues. CDR3 in DNA: TGTGCCAGCAGCTTGAATACAGGGTTAGGTGAAAAACTGTTTTTT. Its protein is CASSLNTGLGEKLFF.

A few counts support this clone. This sequence joins TRBV4-2 and TRBJ1-3; maybe TRBD1 (6 bases). CDR3 length: 15 residues. Germline values: CDR1 LGHNA, CDR2 YNFKEQ. V was trimmed by 3 bases and J by 2 bases, leaving 11 bases between them. CDR3 bases: TGTGCCAGCAGCCATCCTCAGGGGCCTGGAAACACCATATATTTT. Translation gives CASSHPQGPGNTIYF.

For this clone: The sample contains more than one DNA sequence encoding this CDR3. The chain couples TRBV5-4 to TRBJ2-7, with 8 bases that match TRBD1. J gave up 0 bases and V 5 bases, and 10 bases lay outside the gene matches. Germline CDR1 reads SGHNT; CDR2 reads YYREEE (reference sequence). The CDR3 has 16 amino acids. As DNA, the CDR3 is TGTGCCAGCAGTAAGGACAGGGTTGATGCCTCCTACGAGCAGTACTTC. Residues: CASSKDRVDASYEQYF.

The chain recombines TRBV27 with TRBJ1-2; 8 bases are a match to TRBD1. Germline V lookup: CDR1 MNHEY, CDR2 SMNVEV (reference sequence). The length of the CDR3 is 15 residues. V was pared by 2 bases and J by 5 bases, with 7 bases of the junction left unmatched. CDR3 loop: CASSLRAGGAYGYTF. The CDR3 DNA is TGTGCCAGCAGTTTACGGGCAGGGGGCGCGTATGGCTACACCTTC.

This sequence joins TRBV9 and TRBJ2-7; D may be TRBD1 (6 bases). Germline lookup yields CDR1 SGDLS and CDR2 YYNGEE. CDR3 length: 14 amino acids. V gave up 0 bases and J gave up 2 bases, with 9 bases separating them. In nucleotides, the CDR3 is TGTGCCAGCAGCGTAGGACAGGAGCCCTACGAGCAGTACTTC. This encodes CASSVGQEPYEQYF. Combining the CDR3 with reference TRBV9 and TRBJ2-7 gives the whole variable domain DSGVTQTPKHLITATGQRVTLRCSPRSGDLSVYWYQQSLDQGLQFLIQYYNGEERAKGNILERFSAQQFPDLHSELNLSSLELGDSALYFCASSVGQEPYEQYFGPGTRLTVT.

This rearrangement joins TRBV6-1 to TRBJ1-2, with D hard to call. The CDR3 covers 14 residues. In germline, CDR1 is MNHNS, CDR2 SASEGT. V was trimmed by 6 bases and J by 4 bases, leaving 15 bases between them. CDR3 in amino acids: CASSQTRVSYGYTF. The CDR3, as DNA: TGTGCCAGCAGCCAAACGAGGGTCTCCTATGGCTACACCTTC.

The rearrangement uses TRBV19 and TRBJ1-2, with a possible D match to TRBD1 (6 bases). CDR3 length equals 12 residues. Germline V CDR1 and CDR2: LNHDA, SQIVND (reference sequence). Trimming stripped 9 bases from V and 5 bases from J, with 13 bases between. For the CDR3, the DNA is TGTGCCAGCCGGGGACATCCTTATGGCTACACCTTC. Protein product: CASRGHPYGYTF.

This clone has just a few counts. The J gene is TRBJ1-4, the V gene TRBV5-1; D perhaps matches TRBD1 (5 bases). The CDR3 contains 14 residues. Per the germline V gene, CDR1 is SGHRS and CDR2 is YFSETQ. V dropped 5 bases and J dropped 5 bases, with 13 bases sitting between them. Here the CDR3 DNA reads TGCGCCAGCAGAGGAACAGGTCCAAATGAAAAACTGTTTTTT. Its protein is CASRGTGPNEKLFF.

This clone has just one count. The V gene is TRBV10-2, the J gene TRBJ2-6; 7 positions agree with TRBD1. V was clipped by 3 bases and J by 0 bases; unmatched bases: 5. Germline V CDR1 and CDR2: WSHSY, SAAADI. The CDR3 loop spans 17 amino acids. Here the CDR3 DNA reads TGCGCCAGCAGTGAATTTGGGACAGCCTCTGGGGCCAACGTCCTGACTTTC. Translation gives CASSEFGTASGANVLTF.

This clone showed up just once. The genes are TRBV7-9 and TRBJ1-4, with D uncertain. V was pared by 5 bases and J by 0 bases, with 10 bases between. Per the germline V gene, CDR1 is SEHNR and CDR2 is FQNEAQ (reference sequence). The length of the CDR3 is 15 residues. The CDR3 loop reads CASSPSGATNEKLFF. Here the CDR3 DNA reads TGTGCCAGCAGCCCCAGTGGTGCAACTAATGAAAAACTGTTTTTT.